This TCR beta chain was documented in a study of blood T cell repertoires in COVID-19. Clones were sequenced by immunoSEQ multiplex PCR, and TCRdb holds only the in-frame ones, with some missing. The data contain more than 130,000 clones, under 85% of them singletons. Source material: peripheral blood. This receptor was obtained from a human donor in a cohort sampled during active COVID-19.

CDR3 residues: CASSYRDRGGNEQFF. The CDR3 DNA reads TGCGCCAGCAGCTACCGGGACAGGGGTGGAAATGAGCAGTTCTTC. The chain carries TRBV5-1 and TRBJ2-1; the match to TRBD1 covers 10 bases. The CDR3 contains 15 residues. V gave up 3 bases and J gave up 7 bases; unmatched junction bases: 7. Germline V gene lookup returns CDR1 SGHRS and CDR2 YFSETQ.